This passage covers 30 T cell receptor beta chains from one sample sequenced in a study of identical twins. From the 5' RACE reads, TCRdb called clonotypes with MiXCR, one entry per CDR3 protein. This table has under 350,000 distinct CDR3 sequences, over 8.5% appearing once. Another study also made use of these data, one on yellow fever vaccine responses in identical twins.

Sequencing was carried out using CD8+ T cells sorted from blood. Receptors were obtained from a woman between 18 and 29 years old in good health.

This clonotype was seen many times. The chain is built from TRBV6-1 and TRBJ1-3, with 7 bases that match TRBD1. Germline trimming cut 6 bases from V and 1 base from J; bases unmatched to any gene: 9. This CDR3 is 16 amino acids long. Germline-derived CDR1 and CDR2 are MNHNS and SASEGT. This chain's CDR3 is CASSHTPTGSGNTIYF. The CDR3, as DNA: TGTGCCAGCAGCCACACCCCGACAGGGTCTGGAAACACCATATATTTT.

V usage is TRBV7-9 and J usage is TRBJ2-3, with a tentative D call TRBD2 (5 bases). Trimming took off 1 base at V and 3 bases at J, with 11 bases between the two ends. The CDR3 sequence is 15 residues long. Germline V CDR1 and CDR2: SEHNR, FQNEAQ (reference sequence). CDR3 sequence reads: CASSLEGSATDTQYF. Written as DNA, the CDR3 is TGTGCCAGCAGCTTAGAAGGGAGTGCAACAGATACGCAGTATTTT.

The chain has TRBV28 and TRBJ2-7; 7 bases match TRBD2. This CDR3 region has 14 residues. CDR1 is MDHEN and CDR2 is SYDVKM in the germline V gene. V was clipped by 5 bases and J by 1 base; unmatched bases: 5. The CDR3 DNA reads TGTGCCAGCAGTAGGCTAGCGGTATCCTACGAGCAGTACTTC. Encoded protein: CASSRLAVSYEQYF. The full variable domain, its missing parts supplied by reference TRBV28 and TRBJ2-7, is DVKVTQSSRYLVKRTGEKVFLECVQDMDHENMFWYRQDPGLGLRLIYFSYDVKMKEKGDIPEGYSVSREKKERFSLILESASTNQTSMYLCASSRLAVSYEQYFGPGTRLTVT.

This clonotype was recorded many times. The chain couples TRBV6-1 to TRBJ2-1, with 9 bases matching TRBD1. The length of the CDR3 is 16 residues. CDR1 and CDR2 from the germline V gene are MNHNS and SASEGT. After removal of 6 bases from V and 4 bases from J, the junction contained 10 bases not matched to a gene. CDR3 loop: CASSAAPGTGYNEQFF. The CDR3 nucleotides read TGTGCCAGCAGCGCCGCCCCCGGGACAGGGTACAATGAGCAGTTCTTC.

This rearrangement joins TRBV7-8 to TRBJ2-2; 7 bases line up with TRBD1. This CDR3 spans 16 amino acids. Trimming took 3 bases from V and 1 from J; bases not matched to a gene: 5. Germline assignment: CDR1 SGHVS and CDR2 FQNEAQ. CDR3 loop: CASSFFGTVNTGELFF. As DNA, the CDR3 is TGTGCCAGCAGCTTTTTCGGGACAGTGAACACCGGGGAGCTGTTTTTT.

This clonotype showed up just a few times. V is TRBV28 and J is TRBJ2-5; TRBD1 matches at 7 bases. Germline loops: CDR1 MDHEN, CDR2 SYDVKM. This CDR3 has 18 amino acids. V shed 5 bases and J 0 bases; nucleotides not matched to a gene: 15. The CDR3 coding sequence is TGTGCCAGCAGTCACCCGATTGGGCTACAGGGGAACCAAGAGACCCAGTACTTC. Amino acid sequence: CASSHPIGLQGNQETQYF.

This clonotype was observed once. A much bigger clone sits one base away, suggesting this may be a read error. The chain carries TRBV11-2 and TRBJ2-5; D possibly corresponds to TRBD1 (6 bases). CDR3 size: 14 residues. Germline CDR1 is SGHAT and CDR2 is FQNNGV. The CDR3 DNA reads TGTGCCAGAAGCTTACCAGGGGCAGCAGAGACCCAGTACTTC. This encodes CARSLPGAAETQYF.

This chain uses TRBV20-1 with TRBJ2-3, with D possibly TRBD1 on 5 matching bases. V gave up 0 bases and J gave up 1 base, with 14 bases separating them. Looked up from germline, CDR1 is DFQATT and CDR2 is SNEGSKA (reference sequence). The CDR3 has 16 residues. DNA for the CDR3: TGCAGTGCTAGAGATTTTTCAGGGCCCCGCACAGATACGCAGTATTTT. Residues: CSARDFSGPRTDTQYF.

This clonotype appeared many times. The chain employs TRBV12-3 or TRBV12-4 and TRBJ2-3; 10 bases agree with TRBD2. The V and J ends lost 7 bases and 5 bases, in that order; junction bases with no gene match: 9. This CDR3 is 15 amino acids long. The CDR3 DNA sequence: TGTGCCAGCACCCCCAGCGGGAGGGCCCAAGATACGCAGTATTTT. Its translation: CASTPSGRAQDTQYF.

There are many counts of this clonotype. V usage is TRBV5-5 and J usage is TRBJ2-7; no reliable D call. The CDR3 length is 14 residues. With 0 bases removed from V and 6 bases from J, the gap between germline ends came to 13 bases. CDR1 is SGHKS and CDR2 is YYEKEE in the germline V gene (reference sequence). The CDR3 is CASSLVSGRIEQYF. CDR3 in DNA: TGTGCCAGCAGCTTGGTGTCAGGTCGGATCGAGCAGTACTTC.

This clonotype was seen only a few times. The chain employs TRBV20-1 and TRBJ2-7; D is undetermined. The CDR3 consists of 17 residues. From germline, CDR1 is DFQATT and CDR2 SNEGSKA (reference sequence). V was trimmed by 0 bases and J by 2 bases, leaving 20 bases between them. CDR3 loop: CSARDLVSETRTYEQYF. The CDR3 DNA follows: TGCAGTGCTAGAGATCTGGTATCAGAAACTCGTACCTACGAGCAGTACTTC.

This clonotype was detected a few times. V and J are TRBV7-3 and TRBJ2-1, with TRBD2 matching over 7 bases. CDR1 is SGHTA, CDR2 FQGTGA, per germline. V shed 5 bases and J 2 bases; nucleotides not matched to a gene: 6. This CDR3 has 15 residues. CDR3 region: CASSRIRGAYNEQFF. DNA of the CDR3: TGTGCCAGCAGCCGGATCCGGGGGGCCTACAATGAGCAGTTCTTC.

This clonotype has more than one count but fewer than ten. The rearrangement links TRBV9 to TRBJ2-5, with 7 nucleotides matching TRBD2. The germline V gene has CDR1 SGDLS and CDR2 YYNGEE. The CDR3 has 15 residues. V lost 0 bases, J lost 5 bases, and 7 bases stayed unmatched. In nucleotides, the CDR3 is TGTGCCAGCAGCGTAGCGGCGGGAGAGGTGGAGACCCAGTACTTC. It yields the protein CASSVAAGEVETQYF. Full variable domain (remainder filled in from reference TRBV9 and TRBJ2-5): DSGVTQTPKHLITATGQRVTLRCSPRSGDLSVYWYQQSLDQGLQFLIQYYNGEERAKGNILERFSAQQFPDLHSELNLSSLELGDSALYFCASSVAAGEVETQYFGPGTRLLVL.

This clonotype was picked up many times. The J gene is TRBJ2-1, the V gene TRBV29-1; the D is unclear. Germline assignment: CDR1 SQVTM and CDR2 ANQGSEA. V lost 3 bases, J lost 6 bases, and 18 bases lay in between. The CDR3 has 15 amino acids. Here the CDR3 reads CSVDGVGRAINEQFF. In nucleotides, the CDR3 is TGCAGCGTTGATGGGGTGGGCCGGGCCATCAATGAGCAGTTCTTC.

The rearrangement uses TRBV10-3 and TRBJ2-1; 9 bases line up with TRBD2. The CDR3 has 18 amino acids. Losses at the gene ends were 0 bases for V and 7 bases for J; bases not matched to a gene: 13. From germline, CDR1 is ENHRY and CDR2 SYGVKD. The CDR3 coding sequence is TGTGCCATCAGTGAGTCAGCCACTGGCGGGGGGGCCTGGAATGAGCAGTTCTTC. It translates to CAISESATGGGAWNEQFF.

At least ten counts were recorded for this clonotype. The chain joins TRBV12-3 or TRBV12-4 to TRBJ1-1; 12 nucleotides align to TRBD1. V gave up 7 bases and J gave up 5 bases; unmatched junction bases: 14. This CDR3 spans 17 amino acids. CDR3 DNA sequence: TGTGCCAGCATGGCAAGTCGGGACAGGGGGCGAGGGACTGAAGCTTTCTTT. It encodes CASMASRDRGRGTEAFF.

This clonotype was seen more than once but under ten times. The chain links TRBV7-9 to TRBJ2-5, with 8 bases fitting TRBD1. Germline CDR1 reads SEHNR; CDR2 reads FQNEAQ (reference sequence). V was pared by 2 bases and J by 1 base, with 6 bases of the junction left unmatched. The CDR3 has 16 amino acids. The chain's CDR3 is CASSLMGTGGQETQYF. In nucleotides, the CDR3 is TGTGCCAGCAGCTTAATGGGAACAGGGGGCCAAGAGACCCAGTACTTC.

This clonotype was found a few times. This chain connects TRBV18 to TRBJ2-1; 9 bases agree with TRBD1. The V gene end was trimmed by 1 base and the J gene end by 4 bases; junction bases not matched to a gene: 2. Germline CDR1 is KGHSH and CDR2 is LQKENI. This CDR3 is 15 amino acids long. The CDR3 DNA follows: TGTGCCAGCTCACCACGGGACAGGGTATACAATGAGCAGTTCTTC. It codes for CASSPRDRVYNEQFF.

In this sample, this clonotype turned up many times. This chain's CDR3 is CASSPGPRLAGVTDTQYF. The CDR3 DNA reads as TGTGCCAGCAGCCCCGGCCCCAGACTAGCGGGGGTCACAGATACGCAGTATTTT. The chain joins TRBV4-2 to TRBJ2-3; 12 bases line up with TRBD2. The CDR3 consists of 18 residues. The V segment lost 4 bases and the J segment 2 bases; nucleotides outside the gene matches: 10. Germline V gene sequence: CDR1 LGHNA, CDR2 YNFKEQ.

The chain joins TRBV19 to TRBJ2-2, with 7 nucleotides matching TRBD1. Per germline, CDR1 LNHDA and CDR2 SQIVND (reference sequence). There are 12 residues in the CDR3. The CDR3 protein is CGLTGLTGELFF. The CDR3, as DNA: TGTGGTTTGACAGGGTTGACCGGGGAGCTGTTTTTT. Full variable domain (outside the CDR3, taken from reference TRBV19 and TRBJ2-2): DGGITQSPKYLFRKEGQNVTLSCEQNLNHDAMYWYRQDPGQGLRLIYYSQIVNDFQKGDIAEGYSVSREKKESFPLTVTSAQKNPTAFYLCGLTGLTGELFFGEGSRLTVL.

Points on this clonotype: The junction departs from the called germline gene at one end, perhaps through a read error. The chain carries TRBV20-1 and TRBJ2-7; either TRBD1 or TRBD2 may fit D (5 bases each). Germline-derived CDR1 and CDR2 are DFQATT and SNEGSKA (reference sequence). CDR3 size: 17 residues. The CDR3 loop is CSAGDLWGERSSYEQYF. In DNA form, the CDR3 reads TGCAGTGCTGGAGACCTGTGGGGCGAGCGGAGCTCCTACGAGCAGTACTTC.

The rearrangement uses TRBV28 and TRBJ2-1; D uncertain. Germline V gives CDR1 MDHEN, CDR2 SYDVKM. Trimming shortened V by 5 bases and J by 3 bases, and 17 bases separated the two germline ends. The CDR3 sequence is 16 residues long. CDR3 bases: TGTGCCAGCAGTCCCGCCGTGGTGCACCACTACAATGAGCAGTTCTTC. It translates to CASSPAVVHHYNEQFF.

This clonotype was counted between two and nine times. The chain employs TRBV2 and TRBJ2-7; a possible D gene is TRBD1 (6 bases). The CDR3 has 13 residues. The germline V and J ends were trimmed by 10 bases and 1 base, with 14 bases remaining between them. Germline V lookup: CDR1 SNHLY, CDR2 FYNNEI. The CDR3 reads CAITHRESYEQYF. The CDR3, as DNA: TGTGCCATCACACACAGGGAATCCTACGAGCAGTACTTC. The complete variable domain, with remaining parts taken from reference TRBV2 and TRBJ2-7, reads EPEVTQTPSHQVTQMGQEVILRCVPISNHLYFYWYRQILGQKVEFLVSFYNNEISEKSEIFDDQFSVERPDGSNFTLKIRSTKLEDSAMYFCAITHRESYEQYFGPGTRLTVT.

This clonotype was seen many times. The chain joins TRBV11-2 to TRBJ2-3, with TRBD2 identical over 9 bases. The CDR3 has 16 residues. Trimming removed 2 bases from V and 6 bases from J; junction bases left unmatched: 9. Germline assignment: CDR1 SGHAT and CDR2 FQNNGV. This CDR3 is CASSLLAGAPGDTQYF. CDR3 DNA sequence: TGTGCCAGCAGCTTATTAGCGGGAGCGCCAGGGGATACGCAGTATTTT.

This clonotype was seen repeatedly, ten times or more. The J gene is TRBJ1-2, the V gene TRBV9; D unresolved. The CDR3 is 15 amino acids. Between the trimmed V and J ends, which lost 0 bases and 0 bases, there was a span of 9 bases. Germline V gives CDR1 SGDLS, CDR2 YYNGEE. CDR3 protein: CASSVEDVANYGYTF. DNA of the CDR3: TGTGCCAGCAGCGTAGAGGACGTAGCTAACTATGGCTACACCTTC.

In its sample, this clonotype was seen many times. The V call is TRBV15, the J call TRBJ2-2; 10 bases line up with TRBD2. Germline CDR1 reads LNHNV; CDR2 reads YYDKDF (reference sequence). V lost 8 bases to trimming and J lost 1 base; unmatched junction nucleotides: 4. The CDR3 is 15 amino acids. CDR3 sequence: CATHSGRLNTGELFF. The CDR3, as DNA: TGTGCCACCCATAGCGGGAGGTTGAACACCGGGGAGCTGTTTTTT.

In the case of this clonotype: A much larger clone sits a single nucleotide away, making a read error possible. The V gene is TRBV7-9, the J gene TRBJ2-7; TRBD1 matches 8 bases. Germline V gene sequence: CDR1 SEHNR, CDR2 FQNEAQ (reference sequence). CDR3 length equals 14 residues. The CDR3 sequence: CTSSAGQVSNEQYF. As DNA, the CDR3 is TGTACCAGCAGCGCGGGACAGGTTTCGAACGAGCAGTACTTC.

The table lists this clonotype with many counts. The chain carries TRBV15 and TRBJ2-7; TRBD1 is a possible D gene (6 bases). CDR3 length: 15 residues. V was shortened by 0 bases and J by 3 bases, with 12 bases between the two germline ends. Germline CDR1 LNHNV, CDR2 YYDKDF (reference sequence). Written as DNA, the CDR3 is TGTGCCACCAGCAGAGATGCGCCGGACAGCTACGAGCAGTACTTC. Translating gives CATSRDAPDSYEQYF.

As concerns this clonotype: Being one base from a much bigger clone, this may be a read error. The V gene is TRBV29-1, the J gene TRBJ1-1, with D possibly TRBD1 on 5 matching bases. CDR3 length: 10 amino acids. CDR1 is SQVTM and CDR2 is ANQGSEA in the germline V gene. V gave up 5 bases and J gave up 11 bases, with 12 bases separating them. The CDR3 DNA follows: TGCAGCGTTTCGACAGCAGGGGCTTTCTTT. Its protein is CSVSTAGAFF.

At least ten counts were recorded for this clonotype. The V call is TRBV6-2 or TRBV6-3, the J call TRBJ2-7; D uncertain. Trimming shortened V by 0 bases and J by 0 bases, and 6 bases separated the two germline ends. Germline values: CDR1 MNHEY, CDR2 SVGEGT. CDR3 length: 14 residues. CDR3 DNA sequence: TGTGCCAGCAGTTACTCGGGCAGCTCCTACGAGCAGTACTTC. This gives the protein CASSYSGSSYEQYF.